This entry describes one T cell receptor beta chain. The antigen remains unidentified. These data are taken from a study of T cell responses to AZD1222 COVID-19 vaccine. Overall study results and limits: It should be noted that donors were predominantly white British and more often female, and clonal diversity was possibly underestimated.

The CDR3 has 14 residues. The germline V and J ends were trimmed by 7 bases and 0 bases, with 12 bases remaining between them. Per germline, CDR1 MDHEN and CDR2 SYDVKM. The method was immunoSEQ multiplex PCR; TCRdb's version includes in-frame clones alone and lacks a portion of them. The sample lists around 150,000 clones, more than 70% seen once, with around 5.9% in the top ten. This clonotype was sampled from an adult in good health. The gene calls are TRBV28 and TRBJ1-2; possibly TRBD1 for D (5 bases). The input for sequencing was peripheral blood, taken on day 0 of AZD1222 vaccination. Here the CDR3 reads CASTNDSANYGYTF. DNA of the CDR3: TGTGCCAGCACTAACGACAGTGCTAACTATGGCTACACCTTC.